Listed here are 9 T cell receptor beta chains from one sample, sequenced in a study of metastatic and nonmetastatic thyroid tumors. MiXCR re-clonotyped the PCR reads for TCRdb. The sample has tens of thousands of clones, roughly 15% seen once; the top ten hold about 6.8%. No patient had received any treatment before thyroid surgery. The sequenced material came from blood. These TCRs come from a male donor with papillary thyroid cancer or a benign thyroid nodule (not recorded which). Some clones in this sample may be carry-over from other donors' samples.

The sample holds a few counts of this clone. The germline gene is not matched at one end of the junction; a read error may be the cause. The V and J genes are TRBV6-1 and TRBJ2-3; D perhaps matches TRBD1 (6 bases). The CDR3 runs to 15 residues. The germline CDR1 and CDR2 sequences are MNHNS and SASEGT. In nucleotides, the CDR3 is TGTGCCAGCAGTGTCCCCGGGACAAGCACATATACGCAGTATTTT. Encoded protein: CASSVPGTSTYTQYF.

The V and J genes are TRBV3-1 and TRBJ1-5, with D perhaps TRBD1 (6 bases). Germline CDR1 is LGHDT and CDR2 is YNNKEL (reference sequence). There are 15 residues in the CDR3. Trimming took 3 bases from V and 6 from J, leaving 15 bases between them. The CDR3 DNA reads TGTGCCAGCAGCCAGAGTACAGGGAGCGGTCAGCCCCAGCATTTT. Its translation is CASSQSTGSGQPQHF.

A note on this clone: Just one base apart from a much larger clone, this may be a read error. This specimen includes other DNA sequences encoding the same CDR3. The chain joins TRBV12-3 or TRBV12-4 to TRBJ2-7, with D possibly being TRBD1 (8 bases). The germline V and J ends were trimmed by 4 bases and 4 bases, with 17 bases remaining between them. The CDR3 length is 15 residues. The CDR3 coding sequence is TGTGCCAGCAGTTCCCCGGACAGGGAGGGTTACGAGCAGTACTTC. Translated, it gives CASSSPDREGYEQYF.

There are a few counts of this clone. As DNA, the CDR3 is TGTGCCAGCAGTGAAGATCTGGGAACCTACGAGCAGTACTTC. This translates into CASSEDLGTYEQYF. The V and J genes are TRBV2 and TRBJ2-7; no clear D. CDR3 size: 14 residues. Trimming removed 1 base at V and 2 bases at J, with 9 bases between. Germline CDR1 and CDR2: SNHLY and FYNNEI.

This clone was counted between two and nine times. The chain combines TRBV6-1 with TRBJ1-1; D ambiguous. The CDR3 runs to 14 residues. Germline V CDR1 and CDR2: MNHNS, SASEGT. V dropped 5 bases and J dropped 1 base, with 11 bases sitting between them. CDR3 DNA sequence: TGTGCCAGCAGTCCCCGACTGAGGAACACTGAAGCTTTCTTT. Translation: CASSPRLRNTEAFF.

This clone was counted ten times or more. V and J are TRBV11-2 and TRBJ1-2, with unresolved D. Trimming took off 4 bases at V and 6 bases at J, with 12 bases between the two ends. This CDR3 region has 13 residues. Germline CDR1 reads SGHAT; CDR2 reads FQNNGV. The CDR3 loop reads CASSSPARNGYTF. The CDR3 nucleotides read TGTGCCAGCAGCTCTCCAGCGCGGAATGGCTACACCTTC.

This clone has a count of ten or more. The chain uses TRBV11-2 and TRBJ2-3; no firm D call. Germline V gives CDR1 SGHAT, CDR2 FQNNGV. The germline V and J ends were trimmed by 5 bases and 2 bases, with 5 bases remaining between them. The CDR3 contains 12 residues. CDR3 nucleotide sequence: TGTGCCAGCAGCACCTTCACAGATACGCAGTATTTT. Amino acids: CASSTFTDTQYF.

There are many counts of this clone. The chain recombines TRBV12-3 or TRBV12-4 with TRBJ1-5; the D gene is possibly TRBD1 (5 bases). Trimming stripped 7 bases from V and 5 bases from J, with 9 bases between. This CDR3 has 12 residues. Here the CDR3 DNA reads TGTGCCAGCACCCGGGACGATCAGCCCCAGCATTTT. Amino acid sequence: CASTRDDQPQHF.

This clone was recorded many times. The chain is built from TRBV7-9 and TRBJ2-5; 11 nucleotides align to TRBD1. CDR1 and CDR2 from the germline V gene are SEHNR and FQNEAQ (reference sequence). J was trimmed by 4 bases and V by 5 bases; bases with no gene match: 0. This CDR3 spans 13 amino acids. The CDR3 bases are TGTGCCAGCAGCGGGACAGGGGGAGAGACCCAGTACTTC. Encoded protein: CASSGTGGETQYF.